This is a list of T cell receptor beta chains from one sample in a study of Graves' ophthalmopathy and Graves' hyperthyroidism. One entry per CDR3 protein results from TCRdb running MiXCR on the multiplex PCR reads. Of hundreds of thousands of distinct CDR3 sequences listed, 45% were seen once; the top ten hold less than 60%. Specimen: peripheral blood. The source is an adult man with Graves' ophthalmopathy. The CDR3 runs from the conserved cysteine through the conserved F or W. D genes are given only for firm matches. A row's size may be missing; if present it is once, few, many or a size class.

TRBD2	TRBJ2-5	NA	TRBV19	TGTGCCAGTAGTCTAGCGGGAGGTGTGACCCAGTACTTC	CASSLAGGVTQYF
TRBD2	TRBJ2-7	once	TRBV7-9	TGTGCCGGCAGCTTGGGACTAGCGGGAGGCCTATACGAGCAGTACTTC	CAGSLGLAGGLYEQYF
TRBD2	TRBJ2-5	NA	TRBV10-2	TGCGCCAGCAGAGGGACTAGCGGGGGGGCCATGGAGACCCAGTACTTC	CASRGTSGGAMETQYF
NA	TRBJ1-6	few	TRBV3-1	TGTGCCAGCAGCCAAGGAAAGAGGGATTCACCCCTCCACTTT	CASSQGKRDSPLHF
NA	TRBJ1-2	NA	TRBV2	TGTGCCAGCGGTGGGGGCGTGCGGTATGGCTACACCTTC	CASGGGVRYGYTF
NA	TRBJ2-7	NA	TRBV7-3	TGTGCCAGCAGCCCCCGCGACGTATCCTACGAGCAGTACTTC	CASSPRDVSYEQYF
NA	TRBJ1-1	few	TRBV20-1	TGCAGTGCCAGTACGTCATCTGAAGCTTTCTTT	CSASTSSEAFF
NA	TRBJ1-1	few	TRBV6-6	TGTGCCAGCAGTGAAGCGGGAGGAGGGGCCACTGAAGCTTTCTTT	CASSEAGGGATEAFF
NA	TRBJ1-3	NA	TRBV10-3	TGTGCCATCAGGCCCCAGACAGGCCGAGATAGCTCTGGAAACACCATATATTTT	CAIRPQTGRDSSGNTIYF
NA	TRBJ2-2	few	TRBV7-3	TGTGCCAGCAGCCCCGATTGGACCGGGGAGCTGTTTTTT	CASSPDWTGELFF
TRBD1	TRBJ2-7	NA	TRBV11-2	TGTGCCAGCAGCTTAGATGGGGGACAGGGGCTTTGGGAGCAGTACTTC	CASSLDGGQGLWEQYF
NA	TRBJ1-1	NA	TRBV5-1	TGCGCCAGCAGCTCAACGCAGGGTAACACTGAAGCTTTCTTT	CASSSTQGNTEAFF
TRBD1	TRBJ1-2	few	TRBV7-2	TGTGCCAGCAGCTTAGACGTTCGGGGACAGGGGAGGGGCTACACCTTC	CASSLDVRGQGRGYTF
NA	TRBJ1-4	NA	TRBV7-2	TGTGCCAGCAGCTTAGCGCGTTACCGACTGCGAACTAATGAAAAACTGTTTTTT	CASSLARYRLRTNEKLFF
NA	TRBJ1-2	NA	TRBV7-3	TGTGCCAGCAGCTTATCGACAGTTGGGTCCTACGAGTATGGCTACACCTTC	CASSLSTVGSYEYGYTF
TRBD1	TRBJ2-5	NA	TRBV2	TGTGCCAGCAGCGACACGACAGGGCCTGACGAGACCCAGTACTTC	CASSDTTGPDETQYF
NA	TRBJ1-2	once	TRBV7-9	TGTGCCAGCAGCCCCCAAGGACTCGGTGGCTACACCTTC	CASSPQGLGGYTF
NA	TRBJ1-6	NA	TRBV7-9	TGTGCCAGCAGCCACGGACACCTGGAAATTTCACCCCTCCACTTT	CASSHGHLEISPLHF
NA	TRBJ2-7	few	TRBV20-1	TGCAGTGCTAGAGATCGTGACGAGCAGTACTTC	CSARDRDEQYF
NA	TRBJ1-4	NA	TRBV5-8	TGTGCCAGCAGCTTGGAGGGCGGTAATGAAAAACTGTTTTTT	CASSLEGGNEKLFF
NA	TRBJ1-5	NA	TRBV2	TGTGCCAGCAGTTATGGACAGTTAAATCAGCCCCAGCATTTT	CASSYGQLNQPQHF
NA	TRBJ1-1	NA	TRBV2	TGTGCCAGCGCTAGTGGAATCCTGGGGTTCCGGGCTTTCTTT	CASASGILGFRAFF
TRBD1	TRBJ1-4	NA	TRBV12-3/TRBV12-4	TGTGCCAGCAGATGGACAGGGGCGGGGGAAAAACTGTCTTTT	CASRWTGAGEKLSF
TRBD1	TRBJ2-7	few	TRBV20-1	TGCAGTGCTAGAGTGGGACAGTCCCCTTACGAGCAGTACTTC	CSARVGQSPYEQYF
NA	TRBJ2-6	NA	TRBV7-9	TGTGCCAGCAGCCCGGACCCCTTTGGGGCCAACGTCCTGACTTTC	CASSPDPFGANVLTF
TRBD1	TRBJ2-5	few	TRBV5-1	TGCGCCAGCCGGGACAGGCCCAATACGGAAGAGACCCAGTACTTC	CASRDRPNTEETQYF
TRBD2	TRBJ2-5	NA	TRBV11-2	TGTGCCAGCAGCGGGGGACTAGCGGGATCCAAAGAGACCCAGTACTTC	CASSGGLAGSKETQYF
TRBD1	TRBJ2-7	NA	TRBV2	TGTGCCAGCAGTGAAGGGACAGGGGACCACGAGCAGTACTTC	CASSEGTGDHEQYF
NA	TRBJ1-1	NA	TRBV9	TGTGCCAGCAGCGTAGGGGGCAGATTGAACACTGAAGCTTTCTTT	CASSVGGRLNTEAFF
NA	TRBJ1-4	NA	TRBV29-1	TGCAGCGCAGGACAGCCGAATGAAAAACTGTTTTTT	CSAGQPNEKLFF
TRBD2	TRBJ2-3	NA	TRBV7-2	TGTGCCAGCAGCTTAACTAGCGGGAGTACAGATACGCAGTATTTT	CASSLTSGSTDTQYF
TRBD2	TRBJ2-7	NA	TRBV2	TGTGCCAGCAGCCAGAATAGCGGGGGGGTTTACGAGCAGTACTTC	CASSQNSGGVYEQYF
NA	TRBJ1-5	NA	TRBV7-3	TGTGCCAGCAGTTTAGAGATCAGGGGCAATCAGCCCCAGCATTTT	CASSLEIRGNQPQHF
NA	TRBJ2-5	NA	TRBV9	TGTGCCAGCAGCCCACTTGGTGGGCTAGGCCAAGAGACCCAGTACTTC	CASSPLGGLGQETQYF
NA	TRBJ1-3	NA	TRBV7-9	TGTGCCAGCAGCCCTAACGACGGAGACTCTGGAAACACCATATATTTT	CASSPNDGDSGNTIYF
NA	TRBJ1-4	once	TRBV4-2	TGTGCCAGCAGCCAAGAGAACCCCCTGAGGCTGTTTTTT	CASSQENPLRLFF
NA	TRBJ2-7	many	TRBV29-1	TGCACCAGTGAGGAAGGGAGCTACGAGCAGTACTTC	CTSEEGSYEQYF
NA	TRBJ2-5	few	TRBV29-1	TGCAGCGTCTACAGGGCTGGGGAGACCCAGTACTTC	CSVYRAGETQYF
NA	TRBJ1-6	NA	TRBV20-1	TGCAGTTCCATAAGCTCCTATAATTCACCCCTCCACTTT	CSSISSYNSPLHF